This T cell receptor beta chain was captured in a study of regulatory T cells in long-lasting Graves disease. Turning to the study itself: Patients met the persistent Graves' disease definition after over 5 years of antithyroid drugs with positive TSH receptor antibodies. Study observations and caveats: A limited number of samples was an acknowledged limitation. Persistent disease favored TRBV28, TRBJ1-2 and TRBJ2-5.

Per the germline V gene, CDR1 is MNHNS and CDR2 is SASEGT. V lost 11 bases to trimming and J lost 2 bases; unmatched junction nucleotides: 9. The CDR3 has 14 amino acids. Time point noted: persistent/refractory GD, antithyroid drugs over 5 years with positive TRAb. With RNA extracted from PBMCs as input, the TCR library was made. From each patient, roughly 9 milliliters of peripheral blood was drawn and collected into an EDTA anticoagulant tube. Remarks on this clonotype: Its target is unknown.

Library construction for TCR beta used iRepertoire HTBI primers and Arm-PCR of CDR3 regions. In TCRdb, the multiplex PCR reads were re-called with MiXCR into one record per CDR3 protein. The profile shows approximately 690,000 distinct CDR3 sequences, approximately 31% of them singletons. The receptor was derived from a female donor with Graves disease. This chain links TRBV6-1 with TRBJ1-5, with TRBD1 matching 7 bases. Sequenced material: peripheral blood mononuclear cells (PBMCs), taken when the disease was refractory, from a patient treated with antithyroid drugs. The CDR3 reads CAAYSGGGNQPQHF. As DNA, the CDR3 is TGTGCCGCCTATTCAGGGGGTGGCAATCAGCCCCAGCATTTT.